The 10 T cell receptor beta chains below all came from one sample that was sequenced in a study of OX40 agonist ivuxolimab in advanced cancers. TCRdb's copy holds only in-frame clones and misses some; the assay was immunoSEQ multiplex PCR. The sample yields about 120,000 clones, roughly nine tenths seen once. The sequencing used CD4+ or CD8+ T cells sorted from blood, collected in a trial of the OX40 agonist ivuxolimab. The receptors stem from an adult with an advanced solid tumor such as melanoma, head and neck, liver or kidney cancer.

The gene calls are TRBV7-8 and TRBJ2-7; either TRBD1 or TRBD2 may fit D (5 bases each). This CDR3 comprises 15 residues. The V and J ends lost 2 bases and 7 bases respectively, with 18 bases between them. The V gene's germline CDR1 is SGHVS and CDR2 FQNEAQ. CDR3 protein: CASSLRDGDGHEQYF. The CDR3 bases are TGTGCCAGCAGCTTAAGGGACGGAGATGGTCATGAGCAGTACTTC.

The CDR3 is CAISGEGYEQYF. For the CDR3, the DNA is TGTGCCATCAGTGGGGAGGGGTACGAGCAGTACTTC. V and J are TRBV10-3 and TRBJ2-7; TRBD2 matches 7 bases. V trimming: 4 bases; J trimming: 4 bases; junction bases outside the gene matches: 1. Germline-derived CDR1 and CDR2 are ENHRY and SYGVKD. The CDR3 is 12 residues long.

This chain uses TRBV7-4 with TRBJ2-4; D possibly corresponds to TRBD2 (6 bases). CDR3 length: 14 amino acids. V was cut by 5 bases and J by 1 base, with 9 bases left in between. In germline, CDR1 is SGHVT, CDR2 SQSDAQ. As DNA, the CDR3 is TGTGCCAGCAGCCAGACTAGTGCCAAAAACATTCAGTACTTC. This encodes CASSQTSAKNIQYF.

The chain joins TRBV19 to TRBJ2-7; D is possibly TRBD1 or TRBD2 (5 bases each). The CDR3 sequence is 12 residues long. Per the germline V gene, CDR1 is LNHDA and CDR2 is SQIVND (reference sequence). With 3 bases removed from V and 5 bases from J, the gap between germline ends came to 8 bases. The CDR3, as DNA: TGTGCCAGTAGTATGGGGGTCCACGAGCAGTACTTC. As protein: CASSMGVHEQYF.

This sequence joins TRBV7-2 and TRBJ1-2; D remains unclear. CDR3 length equals 15 residues. CDR1 and CDR2 (germline): SGHTA, FQGNSA. The V and J ends lost 5 bases and 7 bases respectively, with 20 bases between them. CDR3 protein: CASSLPVGVAGGYTF. The CDR3 region has the DNA TGTGCCAGCAGCCTTCCTGTCGGGGTAGCCGGTGGCTACACCTTC.

This sequence joins TRBV27 and TRBJ2-1, with 16 bases lining up with TRBD2. This CDR3 has 18 amino acids. The V and J ends lost 6 bases and 2 bases, in that order; junction bases with no gene match: 7. CDR1 and CDR2 from the germline V gene are MNHEY and SMNVEV (reference sequence). The CDR3 sequence is CASRPGTSGGGTYNEQFF. The DNA for the CDR3 is TGTGCCAGCAGACCTGGGACTAGCGGGGGGGGGACCTACAATGAGCAGTTCTTC.

This chain joins TRBV6-1 and TRBJ1-6, with no clear D. V was shortened by 4 bases and J by 7 bases, with 11 bases between the two germline ends. Per the germline V gene, CDR1 is MNHNS and CDR2 is SASEGT. CDR3 length: 14 amino acids. Here the CDR3 reads CASSGGNSNSPLHF. The CDR3 bases are TGTGCCAGCAGTGGAGGCAACTCCAATTCACCCCTCCACTTT.

The V gene is TRBV7-3, the J gene TRBJ2-5, with D tentatively TRBD1 (6 bases). Trimming took off 5 bases at V and 4 bases at J, with 14 bases between the two ends. CDR1 and CDR2 from the germline V gene are SGHTA and FQGTGA. This CDR3 has 14 residues. In nucleotides, the CDR3 is TGTGCCAGCAGCCCTGGGGGCAGGGCAGAGACCCAGTACTTC. Translating gives CASSPGGRAETQYF.

This clone has more than one count but fewer than ten. The gene calls are TRBV28 and TRBJ2-1; 8 nucleotides match TRBD1. CDR3 length: 15 residues. The germline CDR1 and CDR2 sequences are MDHEN and SYDVKM. V lost 7 bases to trimming and J lost 1 base; unmatched junction nucleotides: 6. The CDR3 loop reads CASTQTGGSYNEQFF. CDR3 sequence (DNA): TGTGCCAGCACCCAAACAGGGGGTTCCTACAATGAGCAGTTCTTC.

This rearrangement joins TRBV6-5 to TRBJ2-7; D gene ambiguous. Germline CDR1 reads MNHEY; CDR2 reads SVGAGI. Deletions cut 6 bases from V and 2 bases from J, with 8 bases between. The CDR3 contains 12 residues. This chain's CDR3 is CASRTIPYEQYF. CDR3 bases: TGTGCCAGCAGGACGATTCCCTACGAGCAGTACTTC.